Listed below are T cell receptor beta chains from one sample, sequenced in a study of vaccination and CD4 T cells after COVID-19. TCRdb reprocessed the PCR reads via MiXCR and lists one record per CDR3 protein. Among around 19,000 distinct CDR3 sequences listed, around 38% were seen once. Their antigens are not known. Sequencing used CD4+ T cells from blood, cultured in vitro, obtained before SARS-CoV-2 vaccination. The receptors come from a human donor who received a COVID-19 vaccine. Both conserved end residues are part of each CDR3. Each record gives: V gene, CDR3 length, D gene, J gene, clone size, CDR3 protein, CDR3 DNA. The D gene is left open where the match is weak. Part of the rows lack a size; the others show once, few, many or a class for expanded clones.

TRBV6-5	16	TRBD1	TRBJ2-1	-	CASSYSRGPKNNEQFF	TGTGCCAGCAGTTACTCGAGGGGGCCCAAGAACAATGAGCAGTTCTTC
TRBV6-1	14	TRBD2	TRBJ2-3	few	CASSGTSGGDTQYF	TGTGCCAGCAGTGGGACTAGCGGGGGGGATACGCAGTATTTT
TRBV29-1	12	-	TRBJ1-2	-	CSVEERAYGYTF	TGCAGCGTTGAAGAGAGGGCCTATGGCTACACCTTC
TRBV25-1	17	-	TRBJ2-6	-	CASSELLGTSGANVLTF	TGTGCCAGCAGTGAACTTCTAGGGACCTCTGGGGCCAACGTCCTGACTTTC
TRBV2	14	-	TRBJ1-1	few	CASSDSRLNTEAFF	TGTGCCAGCAGTGACTCACGGTTGAACACTGAAGCTTTCTTT
TRBV20-1	15	-	TRBJ2-5	-	CSARDRTQGSGTQYF	TGCAGTGCTAGAGATCGAACACAGGGTAGTGGGACCCAGTACTTC
TRBV6-1	13	-	TRBJ1-2	few	CASSEVGIYGYTF	TGTGCCAGCAGTGAGGTGGGAATCTATGGCTACACCTTC
TRBV10-3	14	-	TRBJ1-1	-	CAISVVRMNTEAFF	TGTGCCATCAGTGTCGTCAGAATGAACACTGAAGCTTTCTTT
TRBV7-8	17	-	TRBJ1-3	few	CASSLPPRQSSGNTIYF	TGTGCCAGCAGCTTACCCCCGCGACAGAGCTCTGGAAACACCATATATTTT
TRBV29-1	14	-	TRBJ1-2	-	CSVVNPGANYGYTF	TGCAGCGTTGTCAACCCGGGGGCTAACTATGGCTACACCTTC
TRBV25-1	15	TRBD1	TRBJ1-6	-	CASTPGTGGTSPLHF	TGTGCCAGCACCCCCGGGACAGGGGGAACTTCACCCCTCCACTTT
TRBV6-2/TRBV6-3	21	TRBD2	TRBJ2-2	few	CASSYSFSTVERGMNTGELFF	TGTGCCAGCAGTTACTCATTCAGTACCGTAGAGCGGGGGATGAACACCGGGGAGCTGTTTTTT
TRBV6-2/TRBV6-3	15	TRBD2	TRBJ2-3	once	CASSYSSGESDTQYF	TGTGCCAGCAGTTATAGTAGCGGGGAATCAGATACGCAGTATTTT
TRBV7-3	12	-	TRBJ1-2	-	CASSLTGDGYTF	TGTGCCAGCAGCTTAACGGGGGATGGCTACACCTTC
TRBV6-5	14	TRBD1	TRBJ1-1	few	CASSYSQGASEAFF	TGTGCCAGCAGTTACTCGCAGGGGGCGTCTGAAGCTTTCTTT
TRBV25-1	17	TRBD1	TRBJ1-6	few	CASSDRQGTPYNSPLHF	TGTGCCAGCAGTGATAGACAGGGCACCCCATATAATTCACCCCTCCACTTT
TRBV27	14	TRBD1	TRBJ2-2	few	CASSLGQITGELFF	TGTGCCAGCAGTCTGGGACAGATCACCGGGGAGCTGTTTTTT
TRBV11-1	14	-	TRBJ1-1	-	CASSLGGEAGEAFF	TGTGCCAGCAGCTTAGGAGGGGAGGCGGGTGAAGCTTTCTTT
TRBV12-3/TRBV12-4	14	-	TRBJ1-3	-	CASSFGDIGNTIYF	TGTGCCAGCAGTTTTGGGGACATTGGAAACACCATATATTTT
TRBV24-1	17	TRBD1	TRBJ2-2	-	CATSDPDRGGYTGELFF	TGTGCCACCAGTGATCCGGACAGGGGTGGGTACACCGGGGAGCTGTTTTTT
TRBV6-5	16	-	TRBJ1-1	few	CASSYSRLSLYTEAFF	TGTGCCAGCAGTTACTCGAGGTTATCTCTATACACTGAAGCTTTCTTT
TRBV2	11	-	TRBJ2-5	-	CASRVGETQYF	TGTGCCAGCAGGGTGGGGGAGACCCAGTACTTC
TRBV20-1	16	TRBD2	TRBJ2-3	-	CSARVKSGTSWHTQYF	TGCAGTGCTAGAGTGAAATCCGGGACTAGCTGGCATACGCAGTATTTT
TRBV12-3/TRBV12-4	13	-	TRBJ1-2	few	CASSLIQEGGYTF	TGTGCCAGCAGTTTAATCCAGGAAGGCGGCTACACCTTC